A single sample gave rise to the 10 T cell receptor beta chains below, sequenced in a study of T cells in women clearing cervical HPV infection. Produced via immunoSEQ multiplex PCR; TCRdb's table is partial and in-frame only. This table lists about 39,000 clones. Material: blood buffy coat. The receptors were gathered from a woman between 18 and 70 years old with a cervical HPV16 infection that either progressed to CIN3+ or cleared (not recorded which).

Comments on this clone: Sequencing ends 3 residues short of the CDR3 end; the germline J gene provides the rest. The genes are TRBV2 and TRBJ1-4; weak D call: TRBD1 (6 bases). Trimming left V 4 bases short and J 8 bases short, with 14 bases between. The germline V gene encodes CDR1 SNHLY and CDR2 FYNNEI. This CDR3 region has 14 residues. CDR3 sequence: CASSAQGWGEKLFF. CDR3 DNA (partial): TGTGCCAGCAGTGCACAGGGTTGGGGCGAAAAA.

Here the CDR3 reads CASRPNPGTGIYEQYF. The CDR3 DNA, read in part, is TGTGCCAGCAGACCAAACCCCGGGACAGGGATCTACGAG. The rearrangement joins TRBV27 to TRBJ2-7, with TRBD1 identical over 9 bases. The read ends 3 residues before the CDR3 terminus; that terminus is restored from the germline J gene. This CDR3 spans 16 amino acids. In germline, CDR1 is MNHEY, CDR2 SMNVEV (reference sequence). J lost 3 bases, V lost 6 bases, and 12 bases had no gene match.

Regarding this clone: The read terminates 3 residues before the CDR3 end, so the remaining end is supplied by the germline J gene. V is TRBV14 and J is TRBJ2-1; D may be TRBD1 (5 bases). Trimming took off 4 bases at V and 3 bases at J, with 16 bases between the two ends. In germline, CDR1 is SGHDN, CDR2 FVKESK. The CDR3 is made up of 16 amino acids. This CDR3 reads CASSLATGRFYNEQFF. Partial CDR3 DNA: TGTGCCAGCAGCCTCGCCACAGGCAGATTCTACAATGAG.

Points on this clone: The read is 3 residues too short to cover the CDR3 end, so that end is filled in from the germline J gene. This sequence joins TRBV7-6 and TRBJ1-4; tentative D call: TRBD1 (5 bases). Trimming removed 5 bases from V and 8 bases from J, with 18 bases in between. The CDR3 is 15 residues long. Per the germline V gene, CDR1 is SGHVS and CDR2 is FNYEAQ. CDR3 residues: CASSTNGASGEKLFF. The covered CDR3 bases are TGTGCCAGCAGCACTAATGGGGCTAGTGGGGAAAAA.

To note about this clone: The CDR3 extends 3 residues past the end of the read, so its final part is completed from the germline J gene. The rearrangement links TRBV5-8 to TRBJ2-3; 10 bases agree with TRBD2. CDR1 SGHTS and CDR2 YDEGEE come from the germline V gene. With V trimmed by 6 bases and J by 5 bases, 6 bases remained unmatched. This CDR3 spans 14 amino acids. Partial CDR3 DNA: TGTGCCAGCACGCTAGCGGGAGATGTAGATACG. This sequence encodes CASTLAGDVDT. The whole CDR3 protein reads CASTLAGDVDTQYF.

This CDR3 reads CASSQAQTGAGTQYF. CDR3 DNA, as far as it was read: TGTGCCAGCAGCCAAGCCCAGACAGGGGCAGGAACG. The chain combines TRBV3-1 (or the pseudogene TRBV3-2) with TRBJ2-3; 8 nucleotides align to TRBD1. The read ends 3 residues early relative to the CDR3; the germline J gene fills the gap. The CDR3 is 15 amino acids. Per the germline V gene, CDR1 is LGHDT and CDR2 is YNNKEL (reference sequence).

Details on this clone: The read halts 3 residues ahead of the CDR3 end, with the missing end drawn from the germline J gene. This chain joins TRBV5-1 and TRBJ1-2; 9 positions match TRBD1. This CDR3 has 14 amino acids. Germline V gives CDR1 SGHRS, CDR2 YFSETQ. Germline trimming cut 5 bases from V and 6 bases from J; bases unmatched to any gene: 8. Partial CDR3 DNA: TGCGCCAGCAGTTTACCCGGGACAGGGAATGGC. Translation gives CASSLPGTGNG. The whole CDR3 is CASSLPGTGNGYTF.

As for this clone: The DNA ends 3 residues before the CDR3 does, and the rest of the CDR3 is filled in from the germline J gene. V and J are TRBV7-2 and TRBJ2-2; D ambiguous. The germline V gene encodes CDR1 SGHTA and CDR2 FQGNSA. The CDR3 sequence is 15 residues long. The germline V and J ends were trimmed by 7 bases and 0 bases, with 12 bases remaining between them. Incomplete CDR3 DNA: TGTGCCAGCACCTCGTCGCGATCGAACACCGGGGAG. Amino acid sequence: CASTSSRSNTGE. The whole CDR3 sequence is CASTSSRSNTGELFF.

With respect to this clone: The read terminates 3 residues before the CDR3 end, so the remaining end is supplied by the germline J gene. The J gene is TRBJ2-3, the V gene TRBV20-1; TRBD1 or TRBD2 may be the D gene (5 bases each). Trimming shortened V by 6 bases and J by 4 bases, and 8 bases separated the two germline ends. The CDR3 runs 11 residues. The germline V gene has CDR1 DFQATT and CDR2 SNEGSKA (reference sequence). The sequenced CDR3 bases are TGCAGTGCGCAGGGAGCAGATACG. The encoded protein is CSAQGADT. The CDR3 reads in full as CSAQGADTQYF.

Details on this clone: The read halts 3 residues ahead of the CDR3 end, with the missing end drawn from the germline J gene. V and J are TRBV20-1 and TRBJ2-1; 9 nucleotides match TRBD2. V lost 0 bases, J lost 7 bases, and 10 bases stayed unmatched. The CDR3 length is 16 residues. Germline-derived CDR1 and CDR2 are DFQATT and SNEGSKA (reference sequence). The covered CDR3 bases are TGCAGTGCTAGAGATGGGCTAGCGGGAAATAGGAATGAG. This encodes CSARDGLAGNRNE. The complete CDR3 sequence is CSARDGLAGNRNEQFF.